This passage covers 20 T cell receptor beta chains from one sample sequenced in a study of cytomegalovirus exposure and HLA in healthy donors. The PCR was carried out with 60 Vbeta primers and 13 Jbeta primers. Sequencing was performed with immunoSEQ multiplex PCR; in TCRdb, only in-frame clones are kept and a portion is missing. Of tens of thousands of clones listed, about four fifths were seen once; the top ten hold about an eighth. The sequenced material came from PBMCs. Receptors originate from a male donor in good health and CMV-seropositive.

The chain has TRBV28 and TRBJ1-3; D is undetermined. CDR3 length equals 14 residues. Germline CDR1 reads MDHEN; CDR2 reads SYDVKM. V was trimmed by 2 bases and J by 3 bases, leaving 8 bases between them. The CDR3 DNA reads TGTGCCAGCAGTTTAAGGCGAGGTGGAAACACCATATATTTT. Translating gives CASSLRRGGNTIYF.

The chain combines TRBV5-4 with TRBJ2-3; 8 nucleotides agree with TRBD1. The CDR3 loop spans 15 amino acids. The germline V gene has CDR1 SGHNT and CDR2 YYREEE (reference sequence). Unmatched junction bases numbered 7, after V lost 5 bases and J lost 2 bases. CDR3 sequence: CASRLGQGLTDTQYF. For the CDR3, the DNA is TGTGCCAGCAGACTAGGACAGGGCCTCACAGATACGCAGTATTTT. Filled out from reference TRBV5-4 and TRBJ2-3, the complete variable domain reads ETGVTQSPTHLIKTRGQQVTLRCSSQSGHNTVSWYQQALGQGPQFIFQYYREEENGRGNFPPRFSGLQFPNYSSELNVNALELDDSALYLCASRLGQGLTDTQYFGPGTRLTVL.

V and J are TRBV5-1 and TRBJ1-3; maybe TRBD2 (6 bases). The end of the DNA aligns better with TRBJ2-2, so the J call may be wrong. The CDR3 spans 16 residues. Per the germline V gene, CDR1 is SGHRS and CDR2 is YFSETQ. The CDR3 is CASSLGAGLTAGELFF. The CDR3 DNA reads TGCGCCAGCAGCTTGGGTGCGGGGTTGACCGCCGGGGAGCTGTTTTTT.

This chain links TRBV4-1 with TRBJ2-2, with 11 nucleotides matching TRBD2. The CDR3 sequence is 17 residues long. V shed 4 bases and J 1 base; nucleotides not matched to a gene: 5. Per germline, CDR1 MGHRA and CDR2 YSYEKL. The CDR3 region is CASSRRGLAGNTGELFF. DNA for the CDR3: TGCGCCAGCAGCCGCCGCGGACTAGCGGGGAACACCGGGGAGCTGTTTTTT.

The rearrangement joins TRBV9 to TRBJ2-2, with 11 bases identical to TRBD1. V lost 3 bases, J lost 4 bases, and 8 bases stayed unmatched. The CDR3 spans 17 residues. Germline V gene data show CDR1 as SGDLS and CDR2 as YYNGEE. DNA for the CDR3: TGTGCCAGCAGCGCCCGGGGGGGACAGGGGGTCACCGGGGAGCTGTTTTTT. This encodes CASSARGGQGVTGELFF.

This clone was counted between two and nine times. The rearrangement links TRBV29-1 to TRBJ2-1, with D tentatively TRBD1 (8 bases). The germline V and J ends were trimmed by 3 bases and 7 bases, with 25 bases remaining between them. CDR1 and CDR2 from the germline V gene are SQVTM and ANQGSEA. The CDR3 covers 17 residues. In DNA, the CDR3 is TGCAGCGTTGATGGGGGGGGAGGACAGGGTGGTAGGAATGAGCAGTTCTTC. This sequence encodes CSVDGGGGQGGRNEQFF.

The V and J genes are TRBV18 and TRBJ1-1; 7 bases are shared with TRBD1. V was pared by 4 bases and J by 0 bases, with 5 bases of the junction left unmatched. Germline CDR1 is KGHSH and CDR2 is LQKENI. There are 15 residues in the CDR3. In nucleotides, the CDR3 is TGTGCCAGCTCACGGAGGGACAGCGTGAACACTGAAGCTTTCTTT. Its protein product is CASSRRDSVNTEAFF.

The chain carries TRBV27 and TRBJ2-5; 7 bases agree with TRBD1. The CDR3 sequence is 14 residues long. Germline-derived CDR1 and CDR2 are MNHEY and SMNVEV (reference sequence). V shed 10 bases and J 8 bases; nucleotides not matched to a gene: 16. In nucleotides, the CDR3 is TGTGCCACCAAATCGTCCGGGACAGTCCTAACCCAGTACTTC. This sequence encodes CATKSSGTVLTQYF.

This chain connects TRBV7-3 to TRBJ2-1, with a weak D call TRBD1 (6 bases). The germline V and J ends were trimmed by 2 bases and 13 bases, with 12 bases remaining between them. CDR1 and CDR2 from the germline V gene are SGHTA and FQGTGA. The CDR3 loop spans 12 amino acids. The CDR3 DNA reads as TGTGCCAGCAGCTTATCAGGGGCAAGTCAGTTCTTC. It yields the protein CASSLSGASQFF. Full variable domain (remainder filled in from reference TRBV7-3 and TRBJ2-1): GAGVSQTPSNKVTEKGKYVELRCDPISGHTALYWYRQSLGQGPEFLIYFQGTGAADDSGLPNDRFFAVRPEGSVSTLKIQRTERGDSAVYLCASSLSGASQFFGPGTRLTVL.

The rearrangement uses TRBV18 and TRBJ2-5; D is possibly TRBD1 (6 bases). Germline CDR1 and CDR2: KGHSH and LQKENI. Trimming took 2 bases from V and 5 from J, leaving 15 bases between them. The CDR3 is made up of 15 amino acids. The CDR3 sequence is CASSPGQRIYETQYF. As DNA, the CDR3 is TGTGCCAGCTCACCAGGACAGAGGATATATGAGACCCAGTACTTC.

This clone was counted a single time. The V and J genes are TRBV7-9 and TRBJ2-3; 10 bases are shared with TRBD1. V dropped 8 bases and J dropped 3; count of bases not matched to a gene: 2. The CDR3 sequence is 13 residues long. Germline-derived CDR1 and CDR2 are SEHNR and FQNEAQ (reference sequence). CDR3 loop: CASSGQGTDTQYF. The CDR3, as DNA: TGTGCCAGCTCGGGACAGGGGACAGATACGCAGTATTTT.

The chain carries TRBV13 and TRBJ2-1; D unclear. The CDR3 is 18 residues long. V was shortened by 1 base and J by 8 bases, with 24 bases between the two germline ends. Looked up from germline, CDR1 is PRHDT and CDR2 is FYEKMQ (reference sequence). In DNA form, the CDR3 reads TGTGCCAGCAGCTTAGAAGCCCGCGGAGCCACCCCACGCGATGAGCAGTTCTTC. Translation: CASSLEARGATPRDEQFF. The whole variable domain, filled in from reference TRBV13 and TRBJ2-1, reads AAGVIQSPRHLIKEKRETATLKCYPIPRHDTVYWYQQGPGQDPQFLISFYEKMQSDKGSIPDRFSAQQFSDYHSELNMSSLELGDSALYFCASSLEARGATPRDEQFFGPGTRLTVL.

This rearrangement joins TRBV7-3 to TRBJ1-6; weak D call: TRBD1 (5 bases). The germline CDR1 and CDR2 sequences are SGHTA and FQGTGA. The CDR3 extends over 15 amino acids. V shed 2 bases and J shed 7 bases, with 12 bases lying between them. The CDR3 protein is CASSLQGLENSPLHF. The CDR3 DNA reads TGTGCCAGCAGCTTACAGGGTTTAGAGAATTCACCCCTCCACTTT.

The chain has TRBV7-9 and TRBJ1-4, with 10 bases that match TRBD1. After removal of 5 bases from V and 8 bases from J, the junction contained 11 bases not matched to a gene. CDR1 is SEHNR and CDR2 is FQNEAQ in the germline V gene (reference sequence). This CDR3 spans 16 amino acids. The CDR3: CASSLNYGTGVEKLFF. CDR3 nucleotides: TGTGCCAGCAGCCTTAACTATGGGACAGGGGTCGAAAAACTGTTTTTT.

The chain has TRBV30 and TRBJ1-1; 7 bases are shared with TRBD1. The CDR3 is 14 residues long. Germline lookup yields CDR1 GTSNPN and CDR2 SVGIG (reference sequence). Trimming removed 0 bases from V and 3 bases from J; junction bases left unmatched: 4. Here the CDR3 reads CAWSVRGLDTEAFF. The CDR3 DNA is TGTGCCTGGAGTGTCAGGGGGTTGGACACTGAAGCTTTCTTT.

The J gene is TRBJ2-5, the V gene TRBV5-4, with 7 nucleotides matching TRBD2. The J segment lost 0 bases and the V segment lost 4 bases, leaving 9 bases of the junction unmatched. The CDR3 loop spans 16 amino acids. Germline loops: CDR1 SGHNT, CDR2 YYREEE (reference sequence). CDR3 DNA: TGTGCCAGCAGCCCGGGAGGTCGGGGATACCAAGAGACCCAGTACTTC. Amino acids: CASSPGGRGYQETQYF.

This clone was observed a handful of times. The rearrangement uses TRBV30 and TRBJ2-2; D unclear. Trimming stripped 2 bases from V and 0 bases from J, with 16 bases between. The germline V gene has CDR1 GTSNPN and CDR2 SVGIG (reference sequence). The CDR3 runs to 17 residues. As DNA, the CDR3 is TGTGCCTGGAGTCTAGGCAACCTCCCCGCGAACACCGGGGAGCTGTTTTTT. Amino acid sequence: CAWSLGNLPANTGELFF.

V is TRBV30 and J is TRBJ2-4; 7 bases are shared with TRBD1. With V trimmed by 1 base and J by 8 bases, 5 bases remained unmatched. CDR3 size: 13 residues. Germline V lookup: CDR1 GTSNPN, CDR2 SVGIG (reference sequence). CDR3 in amino acids: CAWSERTGHIQYF. The CDR3 nucleotides read TGTGCCTGGAGTGAAAGGACAGGACACATTCAGTACTTC.

The chain links TRBV18 to TRBJ2-7; TRBD1 agrees at 7 bases. This CDR3 is 15 amino acids long. Trimming at V came to 1 base and at J to 0 bases, leaving 3 bases not matched to a gene. From germline, CDR1 is KGHSH and CDR2 LQKENI. CDR3 coding DNA: TGTGCCAGCTCACCACAGGGGGCTTCCTCCTACGAGCAGTACTTC. Encoded protein: CASSPQGASSYEQYF.

The chain combines TRBV15 with TRBJ2-1; 9 nucleotides line up with TRBD2. V lost 8 bases, J lost 9 bases, and 20 bases stayed unmatched. The CDR3 has 17 residues. The germline gives CDR1 LNHNV, CDR2 YYDKDF (reference sequence). CDR3 nucleotide sequence: TGTGCCACCCCCCCGCTAATTGCGGGAGGGCCCAGGGGTGAGCAGTTCTTC. The encoded protein is CATPPLIAGGPRGEQFF.